This TCR beta chain was sequenced in a study of OX40 agonist ivuxolimab in advanced cancers. Sequencing was performed with immunoSEQ multiplex PCR; in TCRdb, only in-frame clones are kept and a portion is missing. The sample yields approximately 80,000 clones, approximately 94% seen once. V lost 3 bases and J 0 bases, leaving 9 bases between the germline ends. Germline CDR1 is SQVTM and CDR2 is ANQGSEA. The length of the CDR3 is 13 residues. This chain links TRBV29-1 with TRBJ2-7; D uncertain. The TCR was taken from an adult with an advanced solid tumor such as melanoma, head and neck, liver or kidney cancer. Sequenced here: CD4+ or CD8+ T cells sorted from blood, sampled in a trial of the OX40 agonist ivuxolimab. The CDR3 spells CSVEWVNSYEQYF. DNA of the CDR3: TGCAGCGTTGAGTGGGTTAACTCCTACGAGCAGTACTTC.